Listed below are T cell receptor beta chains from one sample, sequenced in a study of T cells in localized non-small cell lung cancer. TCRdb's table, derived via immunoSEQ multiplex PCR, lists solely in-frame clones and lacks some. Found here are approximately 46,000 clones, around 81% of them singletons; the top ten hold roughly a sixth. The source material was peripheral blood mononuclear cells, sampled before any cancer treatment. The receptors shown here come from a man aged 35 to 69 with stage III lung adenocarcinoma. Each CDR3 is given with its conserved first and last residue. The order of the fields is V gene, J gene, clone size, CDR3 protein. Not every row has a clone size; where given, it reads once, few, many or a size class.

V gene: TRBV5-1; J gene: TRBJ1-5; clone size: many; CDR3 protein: CASSLVSGSNQPQHF
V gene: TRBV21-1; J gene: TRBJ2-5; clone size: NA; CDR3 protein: CASHREEAGYQETQYF
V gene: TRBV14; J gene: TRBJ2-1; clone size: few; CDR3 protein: CASSQYNEQFF
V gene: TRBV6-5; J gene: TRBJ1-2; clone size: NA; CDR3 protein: CASSYGTGLYGYTF
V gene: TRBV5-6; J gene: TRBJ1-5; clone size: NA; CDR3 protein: CASSRRDGFNSNQPQHF
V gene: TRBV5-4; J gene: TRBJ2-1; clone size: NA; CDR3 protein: CASSTGQGRGANEQFF
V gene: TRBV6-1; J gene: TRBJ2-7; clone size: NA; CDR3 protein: CASSVWGAVDLHEQYF
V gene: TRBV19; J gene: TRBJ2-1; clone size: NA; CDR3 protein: CASSISGVGGISYNEQFF
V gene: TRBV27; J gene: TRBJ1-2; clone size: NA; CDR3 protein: CASRSGTGGEGYTF
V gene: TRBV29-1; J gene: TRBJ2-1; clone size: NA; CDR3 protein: CSVTTGVPYNEQFF
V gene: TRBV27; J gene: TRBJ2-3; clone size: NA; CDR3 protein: CASSFSFFTDTQYF
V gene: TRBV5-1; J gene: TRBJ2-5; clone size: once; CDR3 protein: CASSLGGSGGQETQYF
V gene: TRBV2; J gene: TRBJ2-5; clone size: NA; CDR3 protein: CASSVNSGGYETQYF
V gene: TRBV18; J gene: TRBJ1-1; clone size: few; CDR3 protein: CASSPPEGRQAFF
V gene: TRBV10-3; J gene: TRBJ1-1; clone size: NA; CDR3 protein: CASSPTGENTEAFF
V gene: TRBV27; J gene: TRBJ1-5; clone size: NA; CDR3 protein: CASSSTGGVYQPQHF
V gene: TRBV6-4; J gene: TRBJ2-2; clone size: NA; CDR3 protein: CASSDTATSDTGELFF
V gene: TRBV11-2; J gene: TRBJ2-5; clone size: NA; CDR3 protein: CASSLPISMAGDTQETQYF
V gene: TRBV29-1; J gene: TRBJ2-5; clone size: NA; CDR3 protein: CSVGGTYQETQYF
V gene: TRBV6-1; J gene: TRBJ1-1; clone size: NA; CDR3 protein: CASSPRAGPNTEAFF
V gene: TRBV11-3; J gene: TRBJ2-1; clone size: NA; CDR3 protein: CASSLTGGAYNEQFF
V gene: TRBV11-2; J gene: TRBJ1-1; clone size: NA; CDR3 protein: CASSLDRDTEAFF
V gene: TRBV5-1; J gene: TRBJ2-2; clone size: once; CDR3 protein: CASSLEAAGELFF
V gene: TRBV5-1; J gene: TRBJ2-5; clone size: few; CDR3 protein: CASSPGTSSGETQYF
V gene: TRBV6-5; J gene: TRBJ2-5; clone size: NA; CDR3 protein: CASSFTGTSGGETQYF
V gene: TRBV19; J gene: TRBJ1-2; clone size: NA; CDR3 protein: CASSTRTKPGSYYGYTF
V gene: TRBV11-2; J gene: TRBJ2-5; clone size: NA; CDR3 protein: CASSLVQGKGETQYF
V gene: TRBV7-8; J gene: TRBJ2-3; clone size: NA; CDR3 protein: CASSLGSGTDTQYF
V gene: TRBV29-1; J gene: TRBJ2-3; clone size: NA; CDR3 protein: CSVESSTDTQYF
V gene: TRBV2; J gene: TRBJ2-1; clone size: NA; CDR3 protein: CASSEPGNNEQFF
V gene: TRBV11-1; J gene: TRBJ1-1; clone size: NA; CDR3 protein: CASSLVDPWAEAFF
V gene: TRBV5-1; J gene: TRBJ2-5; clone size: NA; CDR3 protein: CASSFIMSETQYF
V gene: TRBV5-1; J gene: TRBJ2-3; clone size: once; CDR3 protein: CASSQGLTLTDTQYF
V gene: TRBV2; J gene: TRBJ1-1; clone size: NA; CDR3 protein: CASSEPGGKSTEAFF
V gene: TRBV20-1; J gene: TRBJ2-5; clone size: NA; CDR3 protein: CSARWGETQYF
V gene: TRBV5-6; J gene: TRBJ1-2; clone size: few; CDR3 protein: CASSGGDREESRYGYTF
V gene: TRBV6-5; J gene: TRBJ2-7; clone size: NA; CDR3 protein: CASSYGGLAGAYEQYF
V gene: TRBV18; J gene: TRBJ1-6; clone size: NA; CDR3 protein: CASSPGQGDSPLHF
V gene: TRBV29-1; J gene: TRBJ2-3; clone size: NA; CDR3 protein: CSVWGGRTDTQYF
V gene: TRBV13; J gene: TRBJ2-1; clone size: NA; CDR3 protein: CASSKRGGDRGNEQFF
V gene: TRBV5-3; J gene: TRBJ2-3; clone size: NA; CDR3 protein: CARSLIKRGFRASIRKSTDTQYF
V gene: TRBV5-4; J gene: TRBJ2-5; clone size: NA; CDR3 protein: CASSSSFVGAGKTQYF
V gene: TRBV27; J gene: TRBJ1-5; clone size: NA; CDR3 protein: CASSLNPGNQPQHF
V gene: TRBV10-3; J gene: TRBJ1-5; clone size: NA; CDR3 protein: CAISESELGGALNQPQHF
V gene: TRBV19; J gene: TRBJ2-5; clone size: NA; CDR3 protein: CASAGVRETQYF
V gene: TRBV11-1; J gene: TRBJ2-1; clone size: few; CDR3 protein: CASSLGRQDRSYNEQFF
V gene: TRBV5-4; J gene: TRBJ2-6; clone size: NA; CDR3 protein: CAIRAGGFGANVLTF
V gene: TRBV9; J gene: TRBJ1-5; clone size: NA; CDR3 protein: CASSPRDTGSNQPQHF
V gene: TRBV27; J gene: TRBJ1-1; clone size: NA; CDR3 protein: CASGDWKNTEAFF
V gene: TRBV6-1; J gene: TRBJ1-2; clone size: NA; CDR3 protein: CASSEAFVQGGGYTF
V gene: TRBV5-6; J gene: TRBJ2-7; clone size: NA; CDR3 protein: CASSFGGMAYEQYF
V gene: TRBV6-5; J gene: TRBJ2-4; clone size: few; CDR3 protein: CASSLPGGDIQYF
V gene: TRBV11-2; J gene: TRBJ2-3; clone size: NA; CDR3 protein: CASSFRTRSTDTQYF
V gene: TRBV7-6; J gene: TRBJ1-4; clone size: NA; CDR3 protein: CASSSAGGGYREKLFF
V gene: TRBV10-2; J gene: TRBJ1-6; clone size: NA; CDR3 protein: CASSQGASYNSPLHF
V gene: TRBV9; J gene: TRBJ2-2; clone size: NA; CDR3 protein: CASSSLTGVTGELFF
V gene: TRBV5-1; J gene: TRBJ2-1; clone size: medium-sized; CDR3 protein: CASSLQGEDNEQFF
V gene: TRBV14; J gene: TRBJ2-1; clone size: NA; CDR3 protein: CASSPILAGGLEQFF
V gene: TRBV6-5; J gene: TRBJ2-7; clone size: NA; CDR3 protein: CASSYRGRFYEQYF